These T cell receptor beta chains were read from a single sample in a study of T-cell memory formation after mild COVID-19. TCRdb itself ran the 5' RACE reads through MiXCR, one entry per CDR3 protein. The table has 150,000 to 200,000 distinct CDR3 sequences, more than 12% seen once. Input material: PBMCs or a T cell subset sorted from them (not recorded which). The source of these receptors is an adult woman who had mild COVID-19 (a few samples of this study predate the infection). Cell type and time point are not known. Each CDR3 is given with its conserved first and last residue. A D gene is named only where the DNA matches it firmly. Not all rows give a size; the values are once, few, many and, for expanded clones, a class.

clone_size | d_call | j_call | v_call | cdr3_nt | cdr3_aa
- | - | TRBJ2-3 | TRBV25-1 | TGTGCCAGCAGTGACCGCGGGGACCGAGAGTATTTT | CASSDRGDREYF
few | - | TRBJ2-7 | TRBV29-1 | TGCAGCGTTGGGGCGGCGTGGGTGCACGAGCAGTACTTC | CSVGAAWVHEQYF
- | - | TRBJ2-1 | TRBV6-6 | TGTGCCAGCAGTTACCCCACCGGGACCCAGGTGAGGTCCTACAATGAGCAGTTCTTC | CASSYPTGTQVRSYNEQFF
few | TRBD2 | TRBJ2-7 | TRBV29-1 | TGCAGCGTTGAAGGACTAGCGGACAACTACGAGCAGTACTTC | CSVEGLADNYEQYF
- | - | TRBJ2-5 | TRBV12-3/TRBV12-4 | TGTGCCAGCAGTTTTATCGGGACCCAAGAGACCCAGTACTTC | CASSFIGTQETQYF
few | TRBD1 | TRBJ2-2 | TRBV29-1 | TGCAGCGTTGAAGACAGGGGGCAGAACACCGGGGAGCTGTTTTTT | CSVEDRGQNTGELFF
few | - | TRBJ2-7 | TRBV5-1 | TGCGCCAGCAGCTCGCTAACAGGAAACTCCGCCGAGCAGTACTTC | CASSSLTGNSAEQYF
- | - | TRBJ2-7 | TRBV24-1 | TGTGCCACCAGTGCCTTTCGAAGGGGGACCTACGAGCAGTACTTC | CATSAFRRGTYEQYF
- | - | TRBJ2-2 | TRBV27 | TGTGCCAGCAGTCCTTTTTGGGCCGGGGAGCTGTTTTTT | CASSPFWAGELFF
- | - | TRBJ1-3 | TRBV5-1 | TGCGCCAGCAGCTTGTGGGGCTCTGGAAACACCATATATTTT | CASSLWGSGNTIYF
- | TRBD1 | TRBJ2-7 | TRBV19 | TGTGCCAGTAGTATAGCTGGGACAGGGAACTACGAGCAGTACTTC | CASSIAGTGNYEQYF
few | - | TRBJ2-3 | TRBV6-5 | TGTGCCAGCAGCGGAGGGGGGGTTTCAGATACGCAGTATTTT | CASSGGGVSDTQYF
few | - | TRBJ1-2 | TRBV29-1 | TGCAGCGAGAACAGTGGGGATGGCTACACCTTC | CSENSGDGYTF
few | - | TRBJ2-5 | TRBV19 | TGTGCCAGTAGTATATGGTCCCAAGAGACCCAGTACTTC | CASSIWSQETQYF
many | TRBD2 | TRBJ2-7 | TRBV2 | TGTGCCAACCAACCGGGGCGGGGGGCGACATACGAGCAGTACTTC | CANQPGRGATYEQYF
few | TRBD2 | TRBJ2-5 | TRBV10-3 | TGTGCCATCAGTGAGACCCCGCCTAGCGGGCAAGAGACCCAGTACTTC | CAISETPPSGQETQYF
few | - | TRBJ2-3 | TRBV5-1 | TGCGCCAGCAGTCGCGCCCGGGACAATCAGCCAGATACGCAGTATTTT | CASSRARDNQPDTQYF
- | - | TRBJ2-6 | TRBV29-1 | TGCAGCGTTGAAGACTGGGAGTCCTCTGGGGCCAACGTCCTGACTTTC | CSVEDWESSGANVLTF
few | - | TRBJ2-2 | TRBV29-1 | TGCAGCGTTCGAAGACCGAACACCGGGGAGCTGTTTTTT | CSVRRPNTGELFF
many | - | TRBJ2-5 | TRBV24-1 | TGTGCCACCAAGGACACCAACCAAGAGACCCAGTACTTC | CATKDTNQETQYF
- | - | TRBJ1-1 | TRBV20-1 | TGCAGTGCCGTCATTCCGGGACGGGATGAAGCTTTCTTT | CSAVIPGRDEAFF
few | TRBD1 | TRBJ2-1 | TRBV5-5 | TGTGCCAGCACCCGGGGCAGGGGGCAGAATGAGCAGTTCTTC | CASTRGRGQNEQFF
many | - | TRBJ2-1 | TRBV7-8 | TGTGCCAGCAGATTGAGCTCCTACAATGAGCAGTTCTTC | CASRLSSYNEQFF
- | - | TRBJ1-2 | TRBV3-1 | TGTGCCAGCAGCCAATCATTGATTAACTATGGCTACACCTTC | CASSQSLINYGYTF
many | - | TRBJ2-1 | TRBV12-3/TRBV12-4 | TGTGCCAGCAGTCCCACACTAGGTTCAGGGGTTAATGAGCAGTTCTTC | CASSPTLGSGVNEQFF
few | - | TRBJ1-2 | TRBV4-2 | TGTGCCAGCAGCCGCGATGGCTACACCTTC | CASSRDGYTF
- | TRBD2 | TRBJ2-1 | TRBV29-1 | TGCAGCGTTATGGGACTAGCTTCTATGAGCTCCTACAATGAGCAGTTCTTC | CSVMGLASMSSYNEQFF
many | TRBD1 | TRBJ2-5 | TRBV6-5 | TGTGCCAGCAGACGGACAGGGGCCCTATCTGAGACCCAGTACTTC | CASRRTGALSETQYF
many | TRBD2 | TRBJ2-5 | TRBV20-1 | TGCAGTGCTAGAGACCCCCGGGGGGGAGGGGAGACCCAGTACTTC | CSARDPRGGGETQYF
- | - | TRBJ2-1 | TRBV12-3/TRBV12-4 | TGTGCCAGCAGTACCCTAGCGTCTGAGCAGTTCTTC | CASSTLASEQFF
- | TRBD1 | TRBJ2-1 | TRBV4-3 | TGCGCCAGCAGCCAAACCCCGAACAGGGGGCGAGGCAATGAGCAGTTCTTC | CASSQTPNRGRGNEQFF
few | - | TRBJ2-1 | TRBV3-1 | TGTGCCAGCAGCCACCCCGGGACTCCTTCCTACAATGAGCAGTTCTTC | CASSHPGTPSYNEQFF
- | TRBD1 | TRBJ2-2 | TRBV11-2 | TGTGCCAGCAGCTTGACAGGGGATACCGGGGAGCTGTTTTTT | CASSLTGDTGELFF
many | - | TRBJ2-2 | TRBV24-1 | TGTGCCACCAGTGACCTGAACAGGGGAGGAGGCGGGGAGCTGTTTTTT | CATSDLNRGGGGELFF
- | TRBD1 | TRBJ2-1 | TRBV11-3 | TGTGCCAGCAGCCTCCATTTTCTGACAGGGGGCCGACTAACCCACAATGAGCAGTTCTTC | CASSLHFLTGGRLTHNEQFF
few | TRBD1 | TRBJ2-1 | TRBV30 | TGTGCCTGGAGTGTGGGGACAGGGGGGTTCAATGAGCAGTTCTTC | CAWSVGTGGFNEQFF
- | TRBD1 | TRBJ2-7 | TRBV27 | TGTGCCAGCAGCTCCCCGGGACAGGGCCTCTACGAGCAGTACTTC | CASSSPGQGLYEQYF
- | - | TRBJ2-1 | TRBV7-6 | TGTGCCAGCACCGCGACCGTTAGCTCCTACAATGAGCAGTTCTTC | CASTATVSSYNEQFF
few | - | TRBJ2-3 | TRBV29-1 | TGCAGCGTTGAATTTCAGTCAGATACGCAGTATTTT | CSVEFQSDTQYF
- | - | TRBJ2-1 | TRBV5-5 | TGTGCCAGCAGCTTGGAAGAGAATGAGCAGTTCTTC | CASSLEENEQFF